This TCR beta chain was captured by sequencing in a study of breast tumors, draining lymph nodes, adjacent tissues. Findings and caveats of the study: Most tumor T cells seemingly derive from lymph node, then expand in tumor. Tumor TCR diversity was below lymph nodes but above nontumor tissue. The lymph node origin of tumor T cells was framed as consistent with a hypothesis, not demonstrated. Compared with basal-like, luminal-like tumors shared significantly more repertoire with nontumor tissue.

For this clonotype: The antigen is undetermined. One base away lies a much larger clone, so this may be a sequencing read error.

In TCRdb, the multiplex PCR reads were re-called with MiXCR into one record per CDR3 protein. This table has approximately 170,000 distinct CDR3 sequences, approximately 30% appearing once. From germline, CDR1 is SQVTM and CDR2 ANQGSEA. The CDR3 totals 11 residues. Breast cancer patients provided tissue from their axillary draining lymph nodes. The chain uses TRBV29-1 and TRBJ1-3; maybe TRBD1 (5 bases). Sequencing was done on a sample of axillary lymph node tissue. This sequence originates from a female donor with breast cancer. Some clones in this sample may be carry-over from other donors' samples. The CDR3 DNA sequence: TGCAGTGGGACTTCTGGAAACACCATACATTTT. Translated, it gives CSGTSGNTIHF.